Listed below are T cell receptor beta chains from one sample, sequenced in a study of T cell repertoires in cytomegalovirus infection. No antigens are known for them. TCRdb recomputed calls from the reads with MiXCR, one row per CDR3 protein. The data contain more than 75,000 distinct CDR3 sequences, roughly 29% of them seen just once; the ten biggest clones take up roughly 70%. Sequences were derived from CD8+ T cells from cultured PBMCs, sampled from culture after CMV antigen stimulation. The receptors come from a human donor in good health (CMV status not recorded). Some clones in this sample may be carry-over from other donors' samples. The CDR3 runs from the conserved cysteine through the conserved F or W. Fields, in order: CDR3 DNA, CDR3 protein, V gene, D gene, J gene, clone size. D genes are given only for firm matches. Only part of the rows carry a size: once, few, many, or a class if the clone is expanded.

TGTGCCAGCCAGGACGGAGATAGCAATCAGCCCCAGCATTTT,CASQDGDSNQPQHF,TRBV19,.,TRBJ1-5,.
TGTGCCAGCAGTCCAGGGCACAGGAATGAGCAGTTCTTC,CASSPGHRNEQFF,TRBV27,.,TRBJ2-1,.
TGCGCCAGCTCATTACGACAGCTTGCAACTAATGAAAAACTGTTTTTT,CASSLRQLATNEKLFF,TRBV4-1,.,TRBJ1-4,.
TGCAGCGGGGGTGGGGGGGCGACAATCCAAGAGACCCAGTACTTC,CSGGGGATIQETQYF,TRBV20-1,.,TRBJ2-5,.
TGTGCCAGCAGCCGCAGGACAGACCTATTCTATGGCTACACCTTC,CASSRRTDLFYGYTF,TRBV5-6,.,TRBJ1-2,.
TGCGCCAGCAGCGAAACTAGCTCCTACAATGAGCAGTTCTTC,CASSETSSYNEQFF,TRBV4-1,.,TRBJ2-1,.
TGTGCCAGCAGCTTAGGTCAGGGAATCCAGCCCCAGCATTTT,CASSLGQGIQPQHF,TRBV7-9,.,TRBJ1-5,many
TGTGCCAGCGGACTTGAGGGGCACTACGAGCAGTACTTC,CASGLEGHYEQYF,TRBV7-2,.,TRBJ2-7,.
TGTGCCAGCAGCTTAGATCTGGGGCCGGATGAATCTGGAAACACCATATATTTT,CASSLDLGPDESGNTIYF,TRBV7-2,.,TRBJ1-3,many
TGTGCCAGCAGCTTATCGTCTAGCGGGGGGTTCTACAATGAGCAGTTCTTC,CASSLSSSGGFYNEQFF,TRBV7-8,TRBD2,TRBJ2-1,.